The 27 T cell receptor beta chains presented below share a single source sample, sequenced in a study of T-cell memory formation after mild COVID-19. From the 5' RACE reads, TCRdb called clonotypes with MiXCR, one entry per CDR3 protein. Of tens of thousands of distinct CDR3 sequences in the sample, approximately 15% are singletons; the top ten hold roughly 33%. Sequenced: PBMCs or a T cell subset sorted from them (not recorded which). These receptor sequences come from an adult woman who had mild COVID-19 (a few samples of this study predate the infection). Cell type and time point are not known.

This clonotype was picked up a small number of times. The V gene is TRBV6-6, the J gene TRBJ2-2, with D possibly matching TRBD2 (5 bases). The V end lost 2 bases, the J end lost 6 bases, and 13 bases lay between the germline ends. This CDR3 is built from 15 residues. Germline V lookup: CDR1 MNHNY, CDR2 SVGAGI (reference sequence). The CDR3 sequence is CASSYEGETAGELFF. CDR3 DNA: TGTGCCAGCAGTTACGAGGGAGAAACAGCCGGGGAGCTGTTTTTT.

The V gene is TRBV9, the J gene TRBJ2-7; D might be TRBD1 or TRBD2, each matching 7 bases. Germline V gene sequence: CDR1 SGDLS, CDR2 YYNGEE. The CDR3 length is 15 residues. V dropped 5 bases and J dropped 5 bases, with 20 bases sitting between them. In nucleotides, the CDR3 is TGTGCCAGCAGTGCCTCCGGGGCAGGGGGGGACGAGCAGTACTTC. It encodes CASSASGAGGDEQYF.

The V gene is TRBV5-8, the J gene TRBJ2-3, with D perhaps TRBD1 (11 bases). V was trimmed by 4 bases and J by 1 base, leaving 19 bases between them. This CDR3 region has 17 residues. Germline V gene lookup returns CDR1 SGHTS and CDR2 YDEGEE. CDR3 DNA sequence: TGTGCCAGCAGCCGGGACAGGGGGACTAGCGGCACAGATACGCAGTATTTT. Protein: CASSRDRGTSGTDTQYF. Full variable domain (outside the CDR3, taken from reference TRBV5-8 and TRBJ2-3): EAGVTQSPTHLIKTRGQQATLRCSPISGHTSVYWYQQALGLGLQFLLWYDEGEERNRGNFPPRFSGRQFPNYSSELNVNALELEDSALYLCASSRDRGTSGTDTQYFGPGTRLTVL.

V is TRBV5-1 and J is TRBJ2-3; TRBD2 agrees at 11 bases. Germline V CDR1 and CDR2: SGHRS, YFSETQ. Germline trimming cut 1 base from V and 0 bases from J; bases unmatched to any gene: 7. There are 18 residues in the CDR3. CDR3 sequence: CASSLLLAGGTSTDTQYF. The DNA for the CDR3 is TGCGCCAGCAGCTTGCTCCTAGCGGGGGGTACAAGCACAGATACGCAGTATTTT. The whole variable domain, filled in from reference TRBV5-1 and TRBJ2-3, reads KAGVTQTPRYLIKTRGQQVTLSCSPISGHRSVSWYQQTPGQGLQFLFEYFSETQRNKGNFPGRFSGRQFSNSRSEMNVSTLELGDSALYLCASSLLLAGGTSTDTQYFGPGTRLTVL.

The chain employs TRBV5-1 and TRBJ1-1, with TRBD1 as a possible D gene (6 bases). The CDR3 totals 13 residues. Trimming cost V 4 bases and J 4 bases, with 11 bases left between them. CDR1 is SGHRS, CDR2 YFSETQ, per germline. The chain's CDR3 is CASSAGQITEAFF. The CDR3 nucleotides read TGCGCCAGCAGCGCTGGACAGATCACTGAAGCTTTCTTT.

The chain joins TRBV12-3 or TRBV12-4 to TRBJ2-7; perhaps D is TRBD1 or TRBD2 (5 bases each). The CDR3 totals 14 residues. The germline V and J ends were trimmed by 5 bases and 2 bases, with 13 bases remaining between them. The CDR3 loop reads CASSPPGPTYEQYF. The CDR3 nucleotides are TGTGCCAGCAGTCCTCCGGGACCTACCTACGAGCAGTACTTC.

This clonotype was detected a few times. This clone may be a read error of a much larger clone one base away. CDR3 DNA sequence: TGTGCCAGCAGCTGGGGGGCCTCCTACGAGCAGTACTTC. Encoded protein: CASSWGASYEQYF. The chain joins TRBV5-6 to TRBJ2-7; D might be TRBD1 or TRBD2, each matching 6 bases. Germline V lookup: CDR1 SGHDT, CDR2 YYEEEE. CDR3 length: 13 residues. V was trimmed by 3 bases and J by 0 bases, leaving 7 bases between them. Full variable domain (missing parts from reference TRBV5-6 and TRBJ2-7): DAGVTQSPTHLIKTRGQQVTLRCSPKSGHDTVSWYQQALGQGPQFIFQYYEEEERQRGNFPDRFSGHQFPNYSSELNVNALLLGDSALYLCASSWGASYEQYFGPGTRLTVT.

This clonotype was observed a handful of times. The chain couples TRBV20-1 to TRBJ2-7, with 7 bases that match TRBD2. CDR3 length: 14 residues. V was clipped by 0 bases and J by 3 bases; unmatched bases: 5. CDR1 is DFQATT, CDR2 SNEGSKA, per germline (reference sequence). This CDR3 reads CSARDKRGIYEQYF. The CDR3 nucleotides read TGCAGTGCTAGAGATAAGCGGGGCATCTACGAGCAGTACTTC.

This clonotype has a handful of counts. This rearrangement joins TRBV20-1 to TRBJ2-3, with D tentatively TRBD2 (6 bases). The CDR3 runs 17 residues. Per the germline V gene, CDR1 is DFQATT and CDR2 is SNEGSKA (reference sequence). The V gene lost 0 bases and the J gene lost 2 bases, with 18 bases spanning the gap. In DNA, the CDR3 is TGCAGTGCTAGAGATGCTGGCGGGGTGGCACCCACAGATACGCAGTATTTT. Translating it yields CSARDAGGVAPTDTQYF.

The chain employs TRBV18 and TRBJ2-7; the D call may be TRBD1 or TRBD2 (6 bases each). Germline CDR1 KGHSH, CDR2 LQKENI. The CDR3 loop spans 13 amino acids. V dropped 5 bases and J dropped 3 bases, with 11 bases sitting between them. The CDR3 sequence is CASSAGDFYEQYF. The CDR3 nucleotides read TGTGCCAGCTCAGCAGGGGACTTCTACGAGCAGTACTTC.

This clonotype was recorded once. The rearrangement joins TRBV7-9 to TRBJ1-1; D gene uncertain. CDR1 and CDR2 (germline): SEHNR, FQNEAQ (reference sequence). The CDR3 sequence is 12 residues long. Trimming took off 7 bases at V and 1 base at J, with 7 bases between the two ends. The chain's CDR3 is CASTSGNTEAFF. In nucleotides, the CDR3 is TGTGCCAGCACCTCGGGGAACACTGAAGCTTTCTTT.

The chain carries TRBV20-1 and TRBJ2-7; 10 bases align to TRBD1. The CDR3 runs 14 residues. With 0 bases clipped from V and 7 bases from J, the junction kept 6 bases outside the gene matches. Germline V CDR1 and CDR2: DFQATT, SNEGSKA (reference sequence). The CDR3 loop reads CSAREGQGSEEQYF. The CDR3 nucleotides read TGCAGTGCTAGAGAGGGACAGGGGTCTGAAGAGCAGTACTTC.

This clonotype was detected a few times. The chain uses TRBV7-9 and TRBJ2-1; a possible D gene is TRBD2 (7 bases). CDR3 length: 14 amino acids. The germline V gene has CDR1 SEHNR and CDR2 FQNEAQ (reference sequence). Trimming stripped 6 bases from V and 3 bases from J, with 12 bases between. The CDR3 reads CASRLGGLYNEQFF. The CDR3 DNA sequence: TGTGCCAGCAGGTTGGGGGGGCTCTACAATGAGCAGTTCTTC.

This chain joins TRBV14 and TRBJ2-7; a weak D match, TRBD1 (6 bases). Germline CDR1 reads SGHDN; CDR2 reads FVKESK. The CDR3 has 12 residues. V gave up 3 bases and J gave up 6 bases, with 9 bases separating them. Written as DNA, the CDR3 is TGTGCCAGCAGCCAGCTACAGGGCGAGCAGTACTTC. Amino acids: CASSQLQGEQYF. Full variable domain (missing parts from reference TRBV14 and TRBJ2-7): EAGVTQFPSHSVIEKGQTVTLRCDPISGHDNLYWYRRVMGKEIKFLLHFVKESKQDESGMPNNRFLAERTGGTYSTLKVQPAELEDSGVYFCASSQLQGEQYFGPGTRLTVT.

The chain couples TRBV29-1 to TRBJ2-5; 8 bases align to TRBD2. Germline lookup yields CDR1 SQVTM and CDR2 ANQGSEA. This CDR3 is 15 amino acids long. J was trimmed by 5 bases and V by 1 base; bases with no gene match: 9. The CDR3 reads CSVEGPGGVFETQYF. CDR3 in DNA: TGCAGCGTTGAAGGGCCGGGGGGGGTATTCGAGACCCAGTACTTC.

The chain recombines TRBV5-1 with TRBJ2-7; TRBD2 matches at 8 bases. The CDR3 contains 14 residues. The junction had 7 bases not matched to a gene; V was cut back by 4 bases and J by 4 bases. Looked up from germline, CDR1 is SGHRS and CDR2 is YFSETQ. CDR3 residues: CASSPGTRVYEQYF. The DNA for the CDR3 is TGCGCCAGCAGCCCCGGGACTAGAGTGTACGAGCAGTACTTC.

This clonotype was seen a few times. This rearrangement joins TRBV4-1 to TRBJ2-7; D may match TRBD1 or TRBD2 (5 bases each). V gave up 4 bases and J gave up 6 bases, with 13 bases separating them. Germline V CDR1 and CDR2: MGHRA, YSYEKL. The CDR3 is made up of 13 amino acids. The CDR3 protein is CASSPRGSLEQYF. CDR3 nucleotides: TGCGCCAGCAGCCCGAGGGGTTCCCTCGAGCAGTACTTC.

The chain has TRBV5-5 and TRBJ2-1; 16 bases are shared with TRBD2. The ends lost 0 bases at V and 5 bases at J; junction bases unmatched: 8. The CDR3 is 19 residues long. The germline V gene encodes CDR1 SGHKS and CDR2 YYEKEE (reference sequence). CDR3 sequence reads: CASSLEGLAGGGFDNEQFF. The CDR3 DNA sequence: TGTGCCAGCAGCTTGGAGGGACTAGCGGGAGGGGGGTTTGACAATGAGCAGTTCTTC.

The chain has TRBV7-9 and TRBJ2-7; D is uncertain. V shed 4 bases and J shed 5 bases, with 9 bases lying between them. The CDR3 covers 12 residues. The germline V gene has CDR1 SEHNR and CDR2 FQNEAQ (reference sequence). CDR3 residues: CASSSPSDEQYF. CDR3 in DNA: TGTGCCAGCAGCTCCCCCTCGGACGAGCAGTACTTC.

J is TRBJ1-4 and V is TRBV7-9, with no clear D. The CDR3 runs 12 residues. The ends were cut back, 2 bases at V and 8 bases at J, with 6 bases in the middle. The V gene's germline CDR1 is SEHNR and CDR2 FQNEAQ (reference sequence). In nucleotides, the CDR3 is TGTGCCAGCAGCTTAAGCAGGGAAAAACTGTTTTTT. It yields the protein CASSLSREKLFF.

The chain employs TRBV5-1 and TRBJ2-1, with D possibly TRBD1 on 5 matching bases. This CDR3 is built from 15 residues. Germline V gene sequence: CDR1 SGHRS, CDR2 YFSETQ. V was shortened by 2 bases and J by 8 bases, with 17 bases between the two germline ends. The CDR3 region has the DNA TGCGCCAGCAGCTTCGGGCAGGGTCGAGTTGATGAGCAGTTCTTC. It specifies CASSFGQGRVDEQFF.

The chain recombines TRBV12-3 or TRBV12-4 with TRBJ1-2; the D gene is possibly TRBD1 (5 bases). Trimming cost V 3 bases and J 8 bases, with 7 bases left between them. The CDR3 runs 11 residues. CDR3 residues: CASSLDTGYTF. CDR3 nucleotides: TGTGCCAGCAGTTTGGACACAGGCTACACCTTC.

The sample holds a few counts of this clonotype. The rearrangement links TRBV20-1 to TRBJ2-5, with 9 bases lining up with TRBD2. V lost 6 bases to trimming and J lost 3 bases; unmatched junction nucleotides: 11. CDR3 length: 15 amino acids. Germline V lookup: CDR1 DFQATT, CDR2 SNEGSKA (reference sequence). CDR3 region: CSAMRLAETKETQYF. CDR3 in DNA: TGCAGTGCGATGAGACTAGCGGAAACTAAAGAGACCCAGTACTTC.

The CDR3 nucleotides read TGTGCCAGCAGCTTAGGATTCCAGGGCTCTGGAAACACCATATATTTT. Translating gives CASSLGFQGSGNTIYF. The gene calls are TRBV7-6 and TRBJ1-3; TRBD1 is a possible D gene (5 bases). The CDR3 consists of 16 residues. Trimming shortened V by 1 base and J by 0 bases, and 10 bases separated the two germline ends. The V gene's germline CDR1 is SGHVS and CDR2 FNYEAQ.

This clonotype has just a few counts. This chain uses TRBV29-1 with TRBJ2-7; TRBD1 aligns across 9 bases. CDR3 size: 14 residues. The J segment lost 5 bases and the V segment lost 3 bases, leaving 8 bases of the junction unmatched. Germline V gives CDR1 SQVTM, CDR2 ANQGSEA. CDR3 protein: CSVDSGTGINEQYF. The CDR3 coding sequence is TGCAGCGTTGATTCCGGGACAGGGATCAACGAGCAGTACTTC.

The chain is built from TRBV29-1 and TRBJ2-7; the match to TRBD2 covers 12 bases. This CDR3 is built from 13 residues. After removal of 7 bases from V and 4 bases from J, the junction contained 5 bases not matched to a gene. Per the germline V gene, CDR1 is SQVTM and CDR2 is ANQGSEA. The CDR3 coding sequence is TGCAGCGCCTACACTAGCGGGGGGTACGAGCAGTACTTC. Amino acids: CSAYTSGGYEQYF.

This clonotype has a handful of counts. The V gene is TRBV7-2, the J gene TRBJ1-2; no clear D. Between the trimmed V and J ends, which lost 8 bases and 8 bases, there was a span of 15 bases. CDR3 length: 12 residues. CDR1 is SGHTA, CDR2 FQGNSA, per germline. CDR3 sequence: CASLDPSGGYTF. CDR3 coding DNA: TGTGCCAGCTTGGACCCCAGTGGAGGCTACACCTTC.